Included here is one T cell receptor beta chain sequence, with context. Its antigen is undetermined. Terminally differentiated effector memory CD45RA+ cells were excluded by CCR7 positive selection of CD45RO-negative cells. CDR1 and CDR2 (germline): MNHEY, SMNVEV (reference sequence). CDR3 length: 15 residues. V shed 1 base and J shed 7 bases, with 13 bases lying between them. This sample is drawn from a study of shared clonotypes between healthy human individuals. General study findings and limits: The represented genetic and exposure-history diversity was limited by the small number of donors. Among donors, clonotype sharing was expected to be affected by sequencing depth. Across a handful of donors, naive CD4 shared roughly 5%, naive CD8 over 3%, memory CD4 roughly 2.4%, memory CD8 under 0.5%.

Genomic DNA of every subset was divided equally among multiple immunoSEQ plates. TCRdb keeps only in-frame clones here, not all; method: immunoSEQ multiplex PCR. The sample has some 2.1 million clones, around 95% seen once. V usage is TRBV27 and J usage is TRBJ1-4; no reliable D call. The source of this sequence is a man between 18 and 35 years old in good health. Some clones in this sample may be carry-over from other donors' samples. Sequencing used naive CD8+ T cells from PBMCs. CDR3 nucleotide sequence: TGTGCCAGCAGTTTATTGAGGATTCCGAGTGAAAAACTGTTTTTT. This encodes CASSLLRIPSEKLFF.